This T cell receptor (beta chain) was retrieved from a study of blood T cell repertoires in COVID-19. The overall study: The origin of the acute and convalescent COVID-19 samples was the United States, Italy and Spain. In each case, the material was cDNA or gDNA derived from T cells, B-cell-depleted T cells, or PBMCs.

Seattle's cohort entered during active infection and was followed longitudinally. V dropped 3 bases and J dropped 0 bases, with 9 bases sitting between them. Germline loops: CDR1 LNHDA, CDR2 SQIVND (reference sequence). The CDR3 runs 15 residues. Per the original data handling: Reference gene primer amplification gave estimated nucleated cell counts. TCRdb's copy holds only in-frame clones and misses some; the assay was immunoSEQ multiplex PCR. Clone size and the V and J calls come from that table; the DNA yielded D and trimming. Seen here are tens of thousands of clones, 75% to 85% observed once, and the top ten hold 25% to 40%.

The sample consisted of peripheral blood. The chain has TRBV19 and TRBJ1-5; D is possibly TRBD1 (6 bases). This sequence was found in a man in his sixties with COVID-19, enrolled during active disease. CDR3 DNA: TGTGCCAGTAGTATTGCCAGGGGTAGCAATCAGCCCCAGCATTTT. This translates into CASSIARGSNQPQHF.